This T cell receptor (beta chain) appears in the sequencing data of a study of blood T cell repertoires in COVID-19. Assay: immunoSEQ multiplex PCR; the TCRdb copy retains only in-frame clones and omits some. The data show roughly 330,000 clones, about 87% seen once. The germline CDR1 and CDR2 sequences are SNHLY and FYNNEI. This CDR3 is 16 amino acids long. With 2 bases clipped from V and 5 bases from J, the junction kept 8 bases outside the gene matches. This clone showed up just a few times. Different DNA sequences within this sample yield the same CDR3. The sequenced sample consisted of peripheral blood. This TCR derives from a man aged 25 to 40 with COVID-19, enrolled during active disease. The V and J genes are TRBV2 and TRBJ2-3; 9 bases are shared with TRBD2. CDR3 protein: CASSERRGGAGDTQYF. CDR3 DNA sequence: TGTGCCAGCAGTGAAAGGCGCGGGGGGGCGGGAGATACGCAGTATTTT.